These 27 T cell receptor beta chains were sequenced from one sample in a study of OX40 agonist ivuxolimab in advanced cancers. Profiled with immunoSEQ multiplex PCR; TCRdb holds only in-frame clones, not every one. The table shows around 32,000 clones, with roughly nine tenths occurring only once. The material sequenced was CD4+ or CD8+ T cells sorted from blood, taken in a trial of the OX40 agonist ivuxolimab. The source is an adult with an advanced solid tumor such as melanoma, head and neck, liver or kidney cancer.

The chain links TRBV5-1 to TRBJ1-1, with no clear D. Germline loops: CDR1 SGHRS, CDR2 YFSETQ. The germline V and J ends were trimmed by 1 base and 7 bases, with 14 bases remaining between them. The CDR3 loop spans 14 amino acids. Here the CDR3 DNA reads TGCGCCAGCAGCTTGTCCCCGGGCCCAGATGAAGCTTTCTTT. This sequence encodes CASSLSPGPDEAFF.

This clone was counted once. The chain is built from TRBV27 and TRBJ2-1; no reliable D call. CDR3 length: 14 residues. The V end lost 4 bases, the J end lost 0 bases, and 7 bases lay between the germline ends. Looked up from germline, CDR1 is MNHEY and CDR2 is SMNVEV (reference sequence). The CDR3, as DNA: TGTGCCAGCAGTTCTGGGGTCTCCTACAATGAGCAGTTCTTC. It is translated as CASSSGVSYNEQFF.

This rearrangement joins TRBV28 to TRBJ2-7, with 7 bases identical to TRBD2. Per the germline V gene, CDR1 is MDHEN and CDR2 is SYDVKM. The CDR3 has 16 amino acids. Unmatched junction bases numbered 10, after V lost 5 bases and J lost 0 bases. The CDR3 sequence: CASSPSWEGSSYEQYF. The CDR3 bases are TGTGCCAGCAGTCCTTCGTGGGAGGGGAGCTCCTACGAGCAGTACTTC. The variable domain in full, completed from reference TRBV28 and TRBJ2-7, reads DVKVTQSSRYLVKRTGEKVFLECVQDMDHENMFWYRQDPGLGLRLIYFSYDVKMKEKGDIPEGYSVSREKKERFSLILESASTNQTSMYLCASSPSWEGSSYEQYFGPGTRLTVT.

The rearrangement joins TRBV5-4 to TRBJ2-5, with 8 bases that match TRBD2. Germline-derived CDR1 and CDR2 are SGHNT and YYREEE (reference sequence). This CDR3 has 15 residues. Losses at the gene ends were 2 bases for V and 5 bases for J; bases not matched to a gene: 8. CDR3 in amino acids: CASSFGGGNEETQYF. The CDR3 DNA reads TGTGCCAGCAGCTTCGGCGGGGGGAACGAGGAGACCCAGTACTTC.

The rearrangement joins TRBV19 to TRBJ2-2; unclear D gene. Germline V CDR1 and CDR2: LNHDA, SQIVND (reference sequence). The CDR3 is 15 residues long. The ends were cut back, 3 bases at V and 6 bases at J, with 14 bases in the middle. Here the CDR3 reads CASSMNGPWAGELFF. In DNA, the CDR3 is TGTGCCAGTAGTATGAACGGCCCTTGGGCCGGGGAGCTGTTTTTT.

The genes are TRBV30 and TRBJ2-1; D remains unclear. CDR3 length: 14 residues. The V and J ends lost 4 bases and 0 bases respectively, with 10 bases between them. The germline V gene has CDR1 GTSNPN and CDR2 SVGIG (reference sequence). CDR3 sequence: CAWNSLGSYNEQFF. In DNA form, the CDR3 reads TGTGCCTGGAACAGCCTAGGCTCCTACAATGAGCAGTTCTTC.

The chain uses TRBV5-6 and TRBJ2-7, with TRBD1 matching over 7 bases. This CDR3 spans 16 amino acids. Germline V lookup: CDR1 SGHDT, CDR2 YYEEEE. Trimming took 0 bases from V and 2 from J; bases not matched to a gene: 8. CDR3 in amino acids: CASSLEGGQVAYEQYF. CDR3 nucleotides: TGTGCCAGCAGCTTGGAAGGCGGACAGGTGGCCTACGAGCAGTACTTC.

The V gene is TRBV13, the J gene TRBJ1-2; D is uncertain. Per the germline V gene, CDR1 is PRHDT and CDR2 is FYEKMQ (reference sequence). The CDR3 contains 13 residues. V gave up 5 bases and J gave up 8 bases, with 15 bases separating them. In DNA, the CDR3 is TGTGCCAGCAGCCTCACTCGGGTCTGGGGCTACACCTTC. This translates into CASSLTRVWGYTF.

The CDR3 bases are TGTGCCACCACTCCCCGCGGGGGGGGGATCTATGGCTACACCTTC. Translating gives CATTPRGGGIYGYTF. The V and J genes are TRBV15 and TRBJ1-2; D perhaps matches TRBD1 (5 bases). V lost 7 bases to trimming and J lost 4 bases, with 19 bases between them. This CDR3 contains 15 residues. CDR1 and CDR2 from the germline V gene are LNHNV and YYDKDF (reference sequence). The full variable domain, its missing parts supplied by reference TRBV15 and TRBJ1-2, is DAMVIQNPRYQVTQFGKPVTLSCSQTLNHNVMYWYQQKSSQAPKLLFHYYDKDFNNEADTPDNFQSRRPNTSFCFLDIRSPGLGDTAMYLCATTPRGGGIYGYTFGSGTRLTVV.

The rearrangement uses TRBV29-1 and TRBJ2-7, with D possibly TRBD2 on 7 matching bases. V shed 6 bases and J shed 2 bases, with 14 bases lying between them. This CDR3 contains 13 residues. Germline CDR1 reads SQVTM; CDR2 reads ANQGSEA. The chain's CDR3 is CSVGGGQTYEQYF. The CDR3 DNA sequence: TGCAGCGTGGGGGGGGGACAAACCTACGAGCAGTACTTC.

The CDR3 is CASSEIRTDYEQYF. DNA for the CDR3: TGTGCCAGCAGTGAAATCCGGACTGACTACGAGCAGTACTTC. The V gene is TRBV6-1, the J gene TRBJ2-7; tentatively, D is TRBD2 (5 bases). The CDR3 is 14 amino acids. Germline V gene sequence: CDR1 MNHNS, CDR2 SASEGT. V lost 2 bases and J lost 3, with 11 bases in between.

The chain couples TRBV9 to TRBJ2-3, with TRBD2 matching 10 bases. V trimming: 7 bases; J trimming: 1 base; junction bases outside the gene matches: 0. The CDR3 totals 13 residues. Germline values: CDR1 SGDLS, CDR2 YYNGEE. CDR3 residues: CASGTSGTDTQYF. The CDR3 DNA follows: TGTGCCAGCGGGACTAGCGGCACAGATACGCAGTATTTT.

The chain carries TRBV14 and TRBJ1-1, with D uncertain. This CDR3 is 16 amino acids long. CDR1 and CDR2 from the germline V gene are SGHDN and FVKESK. Between the trimmed V and J ends, which lost 0 bases and 0 bases, there was a span of 11 bases. The CDR3 reads CASSQDEIPMNTEAFF. The CDR3 bases are TGTGCCAGCAGCCAAGATGAGATACCAATGAACACTGAAGCTTTCTTT.

The CDR3: CASTNWAGGYEQYF. CDR3 bases: TGTGCCAGCACCAATTGGGCGGGAGGATACGAGCAGTACTTC. The V gene is TRBV6-5, the J gene TRBJ2-7; the match to TRBD2 covers 8 bases. V shed 7 bases, J shed 4 bases, and the junction held 9 bases outside the gene matches. Germline V gives CDR1 MNHEY, CDR2 SVGAGI. CDR3 size: 14 residues.

This clone was seen just once. The chain links TRBV15 to TRBJ2-3; 9 bases align to TRBD2. This CDR3 contains 16 residues. Unmatched junction bases numbered 5, after V lost 3 bases and J lost 1 base. Germline lookup yields CDR1 LNHNV and CDR2 YYDKDF (reference sequence). CDR3 DNA: TGTGCCACCAGCAGCAGGCGGGGGGGCGGCACAGATACGCAGTATTTT. Translation gives CATSSRRGGGTDTQYF.

V is TRBV28 and J is TRBJ2-7, with D perhaps matching TRBD2 (6 bases). Trimming pared 3 bases from V and 2 bases from J, leaving 11 bases between. Per the germline V gene, CDR1 is MDHEN and CDR2 is SYDVKM. The CDR3 sequence is 14 residues long. The CDR3 loop is CASSFGSGAYEQYF. In DNA form, the CDR3 reads TGTGCCAGCAGTTTTGGGTCGGGGGCCTACGAGCAGTACTTC. The full variable domain, rest sourced from reference TRBV28 and TRBJ2-7, is DVKVTQSSRYLVKRTGEKVFLECVQDMDHENMFWYRQDPGLGLRLIYFSYDVKMKEKGDIPEGYSVSREKKERFSLILESASTNQTSMYLCASSFGSGAYEQYFGPGTRLTVT.

This rearrangement joins TRBV5-6 to TRBJ2-7; D is unclear. The V and J ends lost 6 bases and 3 bases respectively, with 16 bases between them. The length of the CDR3 is 14 residues. Germline V gene lookup returns CDR1 SGHDT and CDR2 YYEEEE. CDR3 sequence (DNA): TGTGCCAGCATTCGGTCCCCTGGGGTCTACGAGCAGTACTTC. It codes for CASIRSPGVYEQYF.

Comments on this clone: Sequence at one end of the junction differs from germline and may be a read error. This chain links TRBV5-8 with TRBJ2-6; D gene unclear. The CDR3 length is 16 residues. CDR1 SGHTS and CDR2 YDEGEE come from the germline V gene. The DNA for the CDR3 is TGTGCCACCAGCCGGAAGGAATTCTCTGGGGCCAACGTCCTGACTTTC. As protein: CATSRKEFSGANVLTF.

This clone was counted a single time. The J gene is TRBJ1-2, the V gene TRBV30; no clear D gene. The V gene lost 0 bases and the J gene lost 4 bases, with 9 bases spanning the gap. The CDR3 is 13 residues long. CDR1 is GTSNPN, CDR2 SVGIG, per germline (reference sequence). Written as DNA, the CDR3 is TGTGCCTGGAGTGTAACGCCCCCCTATGGCTACACCTTC. It encodes CAWSVTPPYGYTF.

On this clone itself: The germline gene is not matched at one end of the junction; a read error may be the cause. This chain uses TRBV15 with TRBJ1-2; no clear D gene. Germline V CDR1 and CDR2: LNHNV, YYDKDF (reference sequence). This CDR3 contains 15 residues. This CDR3 reads CAASTRRVVSDGYTF. In DNA, the CDR3 is TGTGCCGCCAGCACGCGCCGGGTGGTCTCGGATGGCTACACCTTC.

The chain links TRBV10-2 to TRBJ2-1, with a tentative D call TRBD2 (6 bases). Germline assignment: CDR1 WSHSY and CDR2 SAAADI. The CDR3 extends over 11 amino acids. Trimming removed 6 bases at V and 11 bases at J, with 11 bases between. The CDR3 here is CASSPGLQQFF. The CDR3 coding sequence is TGCGCCAGCAGCCCGGGACTCCAGCAGTTCTTC.

The chain uses TRBV16 and TRBJ2-3; D unresolved. This CDR3 comprises 12 residues. The germline V gene encodes CDR1 KGHSY and CDR2 FQNENV. V was trimmed by 4 bases and J by 6 bases, leaving 8 bases between them. CDR3 protein: CASSPFGDTQYF. Here the CDR3 DNA reads TGTGCCAGCAGCCCATTCGGGGATACGCAGTATTTT.

In nucleotides, the CDR3 is TGTGCCAGCAGCTTTGGCGGGAGAAGATACGAGCAGTACTTC. It is translated as CASSFGGRRYEQYF. The V and J genes are TRBV5-6 and TRBJ2-7, with 7 bases identical to TRBD2. The CDR3 spans 14 residues. Per the germline V gene, CDR1 is SGHDT and CDR2 is YYEEEE. V gave up 2 bases and J gave up 4 bases; unmatched junction bases: 6.

This clone was detected only once. CDR3 sequence (DNA): TGTGCCAGCAGCCCTGGACCGCCAGAGACCCAGTACTTC. It encodes CASSPGPPETQYF. The chain uses TRBV7-2 and TRBJ2-5; no clear D gene. CDR3 length: 13 residues. CDR1 and CDR2 (germline): SGHTA, FQGNSA. Trimming pared 5 bases from V and 4 bases from J, leaving 11 bases between.

This chain uses TRBV4-1 with TRBJ1-6, with TRBD1 matching 7 bases. The CDR3 totals 17 residues. Germline V gene sequence: CDR1 MGHRA, CDR2 YSYEKL. Unmatched junction bases numbered 9, after V lost 0 bases and J lost 7 bases. For the CDR3, the DNA is TGCGCCAGCAGCCAAGACCTCTGGGACAGCAAAAATTCACCCCTCCACTTT. It translates to CASSQDLWDSKNSPLHF.

The V and J genes are TRBV13 and TRBJ2-3, with 8 bases aligning to TRBD2. From germline, CDR1 is PRHDT and CDR2 FYEKMQ (reference sequence). Losses at the gene ends were 5 bases for V and 2 bases for J; bases not matched to a gene: 6. This CDR3 comprises 15 residues. CDR3 nucleotide sequence: TGTGCCAGCAGCCCCACTAGCGGTCCCACAGATACGCAGTATTTT. It is translated as CASSPTSGPTDTQYF.

This clone showed up just a few times. The chain links TRBV9 to TRBJ1-2; TRBD1 aligns across 7 bases. Germline CDR1 is SGDLS and CDR2 is YYNGEE. Germline trimming cut 1 base from V and 5 bases from J; bases unmatched to any gene: 11. The CDR3 is 16 amino acids. In nucleotides, the CDR3 is TGTGCCAGCAGCGTATCAAGACAGGGTGGGTTTTATGGCTACACCTTC. Its protein is CASSVSRQGGFYGYTF.